This T cell receptor (beta chain) emerged from a study of shared T cell receptors in the human thymus. Only in-frame clones appear in the TCRdb table, and some are missing; sequencing was by immunoSEQ multiplex PCR. Among 700,000 or so clones, approximately 85% were seen once, and the ten largest hold around 0.01%. The same sample was also used in a study of human thymus T cells. That report adds: Corrective surgery for congenital heart defects was being performed on the healthy Finnish infants who served as donors. Thymus pieces cut out during corrective heart surgery were the tissue that was used. The authors found apparently biased V and J gene usage in thymic and blood repertoires. Among unrelated individuals, related research reported thymic repertoires that overlapped highly.

The sample was thymocytes. The TCR comes from a girl under three years old with a congenital heart defect.

CDR3 protein: CASIGQGSNTEAFF. CDR3 in DNA: TGTGCCAGCATAGGTCAGGGAAGTAACACTGAAGCTTTCTTT. This chain uses TRBV6-6 with TRBJ1-1; a weak D match, TRBD1 (5 bases). CDR1 MNHNY and CDR2 SVGAGI come from the germline V gene (reference sequence). There are 14 residues in the CDR3. Trimming took off 7 bases at V and 2 bases at J, with 14 bases between the two ends.